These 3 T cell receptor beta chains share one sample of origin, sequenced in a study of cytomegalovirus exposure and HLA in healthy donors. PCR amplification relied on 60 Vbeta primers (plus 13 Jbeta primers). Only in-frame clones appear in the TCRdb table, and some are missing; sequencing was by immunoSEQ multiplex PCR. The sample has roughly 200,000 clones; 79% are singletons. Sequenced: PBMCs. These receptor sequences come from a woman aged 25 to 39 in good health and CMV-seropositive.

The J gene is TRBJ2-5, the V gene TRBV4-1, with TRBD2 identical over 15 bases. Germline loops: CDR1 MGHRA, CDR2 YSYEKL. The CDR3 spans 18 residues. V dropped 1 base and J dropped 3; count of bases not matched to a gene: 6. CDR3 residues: CASSQGTSGGALEETQYF. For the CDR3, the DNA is TGCGCCAGCAGCCAAGGGACTAGCGGGGGGGCTTTGGAAGAGACCCAGTACTTC.

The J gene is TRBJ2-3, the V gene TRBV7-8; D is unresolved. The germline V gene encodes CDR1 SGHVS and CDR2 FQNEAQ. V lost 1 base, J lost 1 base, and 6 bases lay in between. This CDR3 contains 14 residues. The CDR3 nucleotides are TGTGCCAGCAGCTTAGGTATCGGCACAGATACGCAGTATTTT. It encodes CASSLGIGTDTQYF.

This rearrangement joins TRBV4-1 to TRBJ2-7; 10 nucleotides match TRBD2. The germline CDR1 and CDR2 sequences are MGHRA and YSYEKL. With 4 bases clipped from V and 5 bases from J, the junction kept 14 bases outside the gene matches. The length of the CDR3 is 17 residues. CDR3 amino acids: CASSPPPGAGGPHEQYF. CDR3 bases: TGCGCCAGCAGCCCTCCCCCCGGAGCGGGAGGGCCCCACGAGCAGTACTTC.